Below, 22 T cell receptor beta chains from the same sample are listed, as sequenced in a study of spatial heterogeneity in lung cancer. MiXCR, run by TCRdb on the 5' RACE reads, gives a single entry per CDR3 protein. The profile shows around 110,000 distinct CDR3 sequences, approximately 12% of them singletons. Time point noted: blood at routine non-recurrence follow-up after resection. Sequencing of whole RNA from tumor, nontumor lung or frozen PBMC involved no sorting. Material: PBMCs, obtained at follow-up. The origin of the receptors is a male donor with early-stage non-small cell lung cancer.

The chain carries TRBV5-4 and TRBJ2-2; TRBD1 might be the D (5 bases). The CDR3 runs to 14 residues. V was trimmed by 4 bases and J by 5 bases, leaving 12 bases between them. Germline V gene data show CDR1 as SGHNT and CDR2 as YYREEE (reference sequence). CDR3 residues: CASSGIGVTGELFF. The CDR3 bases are TGTGCCAGCAGCGGCATAGGGGTTACCGGGGAGCTGTTTTTT.

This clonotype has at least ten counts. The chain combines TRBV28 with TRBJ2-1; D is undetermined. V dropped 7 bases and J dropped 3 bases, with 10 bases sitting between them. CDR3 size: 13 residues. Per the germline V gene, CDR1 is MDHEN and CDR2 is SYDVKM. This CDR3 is CASKRPLYNEQFF. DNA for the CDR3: TGTGCCAGCAAAAGGCCTCTCTACAATGAGCAGTTCTTC.

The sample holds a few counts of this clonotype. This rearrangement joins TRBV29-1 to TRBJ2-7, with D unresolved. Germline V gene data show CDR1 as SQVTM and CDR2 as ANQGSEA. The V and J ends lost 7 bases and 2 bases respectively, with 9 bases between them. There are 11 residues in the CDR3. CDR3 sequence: CSAAEAYEQYF. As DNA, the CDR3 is TGCAGCGCCGCGGAAGCCTACGAGCAGTACTTC.

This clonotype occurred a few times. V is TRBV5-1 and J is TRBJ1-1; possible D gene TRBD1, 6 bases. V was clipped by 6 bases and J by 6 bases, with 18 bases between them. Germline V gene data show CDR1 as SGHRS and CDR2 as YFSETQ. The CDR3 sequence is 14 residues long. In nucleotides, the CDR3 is TGCGCCAGCACCCCGGACAGATTATCCCCTGAAGCTTTCTTT. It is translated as CASTPDRLSPEAFF.

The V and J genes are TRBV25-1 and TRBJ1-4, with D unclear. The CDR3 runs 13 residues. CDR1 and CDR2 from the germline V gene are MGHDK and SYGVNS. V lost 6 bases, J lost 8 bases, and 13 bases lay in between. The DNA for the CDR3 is TGTGCCAGCAGCCCAACCATTGAGGAAAAACTGTTTTTT. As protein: CASSPTIEEKLFF.

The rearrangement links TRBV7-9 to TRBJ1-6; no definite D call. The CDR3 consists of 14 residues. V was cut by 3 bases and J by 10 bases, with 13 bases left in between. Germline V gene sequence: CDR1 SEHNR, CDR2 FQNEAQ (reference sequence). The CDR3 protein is CASSFTEKISPLHF. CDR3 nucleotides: TGTGCCAGCAGCTTTACAGAGAAGATCTCACCCCTCCACTTT.

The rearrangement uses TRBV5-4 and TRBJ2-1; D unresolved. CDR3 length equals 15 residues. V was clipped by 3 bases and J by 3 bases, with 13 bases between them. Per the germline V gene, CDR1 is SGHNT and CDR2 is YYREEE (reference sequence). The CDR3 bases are TGTGCCAGCAGCTCCTTTGTGGCGGACTACAATGAGCAGTTCTTC. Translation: CASSSFVADYNEQFF.

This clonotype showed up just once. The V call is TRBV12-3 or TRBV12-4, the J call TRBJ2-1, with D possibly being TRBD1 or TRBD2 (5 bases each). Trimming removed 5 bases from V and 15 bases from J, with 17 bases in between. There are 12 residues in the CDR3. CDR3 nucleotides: TGTGCCAGCAGTCCCCCCGGGGCTCCCAGGTTCTTC. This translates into CASSPPGAPRFF.

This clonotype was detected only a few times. CDR3 sequence: CASSPSGGLFAGANVLTF. As DNA, the CDR3 is TGTGCCAGCTCACCATCCGGGGGCCTATTCGCTGGGGCCAACGTCCTGACTTTC. The genes are TRBV18 and TRBJ2-6; D possibly matches TRBD1 or TRBD2 (6 bases each). Looked up from germline, CDR1 is KGHSH and CDR2 is LQKENI. V was pared by 2 bases and J by 2 bases, with 16 bases between. This CDR3 contains 18 residues.

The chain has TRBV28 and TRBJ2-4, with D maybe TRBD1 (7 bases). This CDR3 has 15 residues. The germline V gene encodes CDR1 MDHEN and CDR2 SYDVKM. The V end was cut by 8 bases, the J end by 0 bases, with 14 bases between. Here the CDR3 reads CASRQGGLAKNIQYF. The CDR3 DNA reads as TGTGCCAGCCGCCAGGGGGGACTAGCCAAAAACATTCAGTACTTC.

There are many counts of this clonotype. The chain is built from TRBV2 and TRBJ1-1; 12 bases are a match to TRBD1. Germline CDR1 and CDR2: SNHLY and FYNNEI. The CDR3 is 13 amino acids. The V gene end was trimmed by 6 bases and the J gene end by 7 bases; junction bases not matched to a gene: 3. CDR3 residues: CASRGTGGIEAFF. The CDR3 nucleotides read TGTGCCAGCAGGGGGACAGGGGGCATTGAAGCTTTCTTT. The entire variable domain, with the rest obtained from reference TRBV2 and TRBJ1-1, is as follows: EPEVTQTPSHQVTQMGQEVILRCVPISNHLYFYWYRQILGQKVEFLVSFYNNEISEKSEIFDDQFSVERPDGSNFTLKIRSTKLEDSAMYFCASRGTGGIEAFFGQGTRLTVV.

CDR3 sequence: CASSLGTLSGNTIYF. DNA for the CDR3: TGCGCCAGCAGCTTGGGGACACTCTCTGGAAACACCATATATTTT. The chain links TRBV5-1 to TRBJ1-3; tentatively, D is TRBD1 (5 bases). The CDR3 runs to 15 residues. In germline, CDR1 is SGHRS, CDR2 YFSETQ. With 0 bases removed from V and 0 bases from J, the gap between germline ends came to 7 bases.

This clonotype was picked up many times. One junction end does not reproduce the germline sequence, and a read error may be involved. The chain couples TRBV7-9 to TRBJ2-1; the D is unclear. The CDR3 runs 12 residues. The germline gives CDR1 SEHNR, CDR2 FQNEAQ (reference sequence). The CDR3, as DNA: TGTGCCAGCAGTTTAGGATACAATGAGCAGTTCTTC. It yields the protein CASSLGYNEQFF. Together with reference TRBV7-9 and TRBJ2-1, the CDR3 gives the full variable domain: DTGVSQNPRHKITKRGQNVTFRCDPISEHNRLYWYRQTLGQGPEFLTYFQNEAQLEKSRLLSDRFSAERPKGSFSTLEIQRTEQGDSAMYLCASSLGYNEQFFGPGTRLTVL.

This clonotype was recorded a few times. In DNA form, the CDR3 reads TGTGCCATCAGTGATTTGGTAGACTATGGCTACACCTTC. Protein sequence: CAISDLVDYGYTF. The genes are TRBV10-3 and TRBJ1-2; D call uncertain. Germline values: CDR1 ENHRY, CDR2 SYGVKD. The V gene lost 3 bases and the J gene lost 3 bases, with 8 bases spanning the gap. The length of the CDR3 is 13 residues.

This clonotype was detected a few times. CDR3 sequence reads: CAWTSDSPSLNYGYTF. CDR3 nucleotides: TGTGCCTGGACTTCGGACTCCCCCTCGCTAAACTATGGCTACACCTTC. This chain links TRBV30 with TRBJ1-2; D not resolved. Germline CDR1 and CDR2: GTSNPN and SVGIG (reference sequence). The V end lost 4 bases, the J end lost 2 bases, and 20 bases lay between the germline ends. The CDR3 length is 16 residues.

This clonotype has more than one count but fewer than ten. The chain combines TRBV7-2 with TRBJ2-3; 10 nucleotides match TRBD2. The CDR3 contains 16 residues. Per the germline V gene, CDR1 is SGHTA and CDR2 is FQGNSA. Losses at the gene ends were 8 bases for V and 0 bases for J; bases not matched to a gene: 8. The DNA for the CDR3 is TGTGCCAGCCGCCGACCTAGCGGGGGTAGCACAGATACGCAGTATTTT. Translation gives CASRRPSGGSTDTQYF.

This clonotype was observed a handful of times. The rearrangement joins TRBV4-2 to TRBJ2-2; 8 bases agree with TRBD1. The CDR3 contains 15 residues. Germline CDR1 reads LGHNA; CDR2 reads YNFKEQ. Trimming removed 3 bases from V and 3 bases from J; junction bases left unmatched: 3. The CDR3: CASSHGQGDTGELFF. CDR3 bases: TGTGCCAGCAGCCATGGACAGGGAGACACCGGGGAGCTGTTTTTT.

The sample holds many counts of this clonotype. The CDR3 nucleotides read TGCGCCAGCAGCCAACTGAATCAGCCCCAGCATTTT. Translated, it gives CASSQLNQPQHF. This chain connects TRBV4-1 to TRBJ1-5; D unresolved. Between the trimmed V and J ends, which lost 2 bases and 4 bases, there was a span of 3 bases. Germline values: CDR1 MGHRA, CDR2 YSYEKL. This CDR3 is 12 amino acids long.

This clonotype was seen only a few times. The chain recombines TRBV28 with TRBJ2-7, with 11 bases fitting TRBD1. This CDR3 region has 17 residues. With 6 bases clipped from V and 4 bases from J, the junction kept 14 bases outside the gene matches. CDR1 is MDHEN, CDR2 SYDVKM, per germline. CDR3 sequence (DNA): TGTGCCAGCAGAGGACTCCACATCGGGACAGGGGGGTACGAGCAGTACTTC. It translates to CASRGLHIGTGGYEQYF.

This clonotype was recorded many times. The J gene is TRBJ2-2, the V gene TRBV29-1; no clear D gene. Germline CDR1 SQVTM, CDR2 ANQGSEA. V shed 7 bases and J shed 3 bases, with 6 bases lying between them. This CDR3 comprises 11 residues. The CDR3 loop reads CSAQYTGELFF. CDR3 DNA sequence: TGCAGCGCGCAGTACACCGGGGAGCTGTTTTTT.

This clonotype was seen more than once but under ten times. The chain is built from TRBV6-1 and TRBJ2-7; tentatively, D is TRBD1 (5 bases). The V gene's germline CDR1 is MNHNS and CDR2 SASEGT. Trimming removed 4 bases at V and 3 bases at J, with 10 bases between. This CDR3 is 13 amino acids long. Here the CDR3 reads CASSAAGNYEQYF. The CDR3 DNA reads TGTGCCAGCAGTGCGGCAGGGAACTACGAGCAGTACTTC.

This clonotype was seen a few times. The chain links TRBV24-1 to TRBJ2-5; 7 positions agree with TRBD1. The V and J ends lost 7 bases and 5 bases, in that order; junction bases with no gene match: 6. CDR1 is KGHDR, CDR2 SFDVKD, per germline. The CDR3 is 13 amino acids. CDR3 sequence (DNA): TGTGCCACCAGGGCGACAGGGTTCGAGACCCAGTACTTC. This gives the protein CATRATGFETQYF.